The 28 T cell receptor beta chains given below trace back to one sample, sequenced in a study of monozygotic twins with inflammatory bowel disease. TCRdb re-called the 5' RACE reads and catalogs CDR3 proteins one per entry, DNA excluded. The listing contains around 230,000 distinct CDR3 sequences. Source material: blood. Receptors were obtained from a human donor with ulcerative colitis or Crohn's disease, or a healthy co-twin of an affected twin (not recorded which).

The rearrangement links TRBV7-2 to TRBJ2-5; checking the TCRdb D call of TRBD2 is not possible without DNA. Germline V gene sequence: CDR1 SGHTA, CDR2 FQGNSA. This CDR3 comprises 15 residues. This CDR3 reads CASSFRRGGGETQYF.

V gene TRBV7-9 combines with J gene TRBJ2-1; with no DNA, the TCRdb D assignment of TRBD2 cannot be verified. CDR1 SEHNR and CDR2 FQNEAQ come from the germline V gene (reference sequence). CDR3 length: 16 amino acids. The chain's CDR3 is CASSPMGGGLAREQFF.

J is TRBJ2-5 and V is TRBV29-1; absent DNA, TCRdb's TRBD1 call cannot be checked. CDR1 and CDR2 (germline): SQVTM, ANQGSEA. This CDR3 is 14 amino acids long. This CDR3 reads CSVEDWGGGETQYF.

The V gene is TRBV5-5, the J gene TRBJ2-1; there is no DNA to check the TCRdb D call of TRBD2. Looked up from germline, CDR1 is SGHKS and CDR2 is YYEKEE (reference sequence). The CDR3 spans 16 residues. Here the CDR3 reads CTSNLLAGASYNEQFF.

V usage is TRBV5-1 and J usage is TRBJ2-1; TCRdb's D call, TRBD1, is unchecked because there is no DNA. CDR3 length: 16 residues. Germline V gene lookup returns CDR1 SGHRS and CDR2 YFSETQ. The CDR3 here is CASSPHRAGGYNEQFF.

This chain joins TRBV6-1 and TRBJ1-1; checking the TCRdb D call of TRBD1 is not possible without DNA. The V gene's germline CDR1 is MNHNS and CDR2 SASEGT. CDR3 length equals 17 residues. The CDR3 here is CASSPGRGRTRVPEAFF.

J is TRBJ2-1 and V is TRBV24-1; as DNA is missing, the TRBD1 call by TCRdb cannot be tested. The CDR3 is made up of 18 amino acids. Germline CDR1 KGHDR, CDR2 SFDVKD. CDR3 sequence reads: CATSDPGMIVEPINEQFF.

This clonotype counts as medium-sized (0.01 to 0.1%) by frequency. This chain links TRBV6-5 with TRBJ2-1; TCRdb's D call of TRBD1 is untestable without DNA. Germline CDR1 MNHEY, CDR2 SVGAGI. This CDR3 has 15 amino acids. The CDR3 loop reads CASSYTLTGPNEQFF.

The chain carries TRBV5-1 and TRBJ1-2. Per germline, CDR1 SGHRS and CDR2 YFSETQ. This CDR3 contains 17 residues. CDR3 protein: CASSFIASGGGGYGYTF.

The CDR3 sequence: CASSLMGENSPLHF. The chain links TRBV5-6 to TRBJ1-6; absent DNA, TCRdb's TRBD1 call cannot be checked. CDR1 and CDR2 from the germline V gene are SGHDT and YYEEEE. This CDR3 has 14 amino acids.

The V and J genes are TRBV7-2 and TRBJ1-2; there is no DNA to check the TCRdb D call of TRBD1. In germline, CDR1 is SGHTA, CDR2 FQGNSA. The CDR3 is made up of 17 amino acids. This CDR3 reads CASSSRWGQRSNYGYTF.

V is TRBV6-5 and J is TRBJ1-1; the TCRdb call, TRBD1, lacks DNA for checking. The CDR3 runs 15 residues. Germline V gene sequence: CDR1 MNHEY, CDR2 SVGAGI. The CDR3: CASSYSQGLNTEAFF.

The chain joins TRBV6-1 to TRBJ2-1; the D call from TCRdb, TRBD2, cannot be confirmed without DNA. The CDR3 sequence is 16 residues long. Germline V gives CDR1 MNHNS, CDR2 SASEGT. This CDR3 reads CASRKTSGGKFNEQFF.

This sequence joins TRBV6-1 and TRBJ2-7; TCRdb designates TRBD1, a call that cannot be tested without DNA. CDR3 length equals 16 residues. Germline CDR1 is MNHNS and CDR2 is SASEGT. The CDR3: CASRRSGTGSTYEQYF.

The rearrangement uses TRBV11-2 and TRBJ1-1. The CDR3 has 14 residues. Germline values: CDR1 SGHAT, CDR2 FQNNGV. The CDR3 spells CASSLAGRDTEAFF. Full variable domain (outside the CDR3, taken from reference TRBV11-2 and TRBJ1-1): EAGVAQSPRYKIIEKRQSVAFWCNPISGHATLYWYQQILGQGPKLLIQFQNNGVVDDSQLPKDRFSAERLKGVDSTLKIQPAKLEDSAVYLCASSLAGRDTEAFFGQGTRLTVV.

CDR3 residues: CASSSADTEAFF. The chain joins TRBV7-6 to TRBJ1-1. CDR1 SGHVS and CDR2 FNYEAQ come from the germline V gene. The CDR3 is 12 residues long.

CDR3 region: CSAAGEGGGNYGYTF. This chain links TRBV20-1 with TRBJ1-2; TCRdb picks TRBD1, but there is no DNA to check that call. Per germline, CDR1 DFQATT and CDR2 SNEGSKA (reference sequence). The CDR3 length is 15 residues.

CDR3 in amino acids: CASSSGLGSQFF. The chain has TRBV7-2 and TRBJ2-1. This CDR3 comprises 12 residues. Germline assignment: CDR1 SGHTA and CDR2 FQGNSA.

The V call is TRBV27, the J call TRBJ2-1; the D gene TCRdb calls, TRBD1, cannot be checked with no DNA. The germline gives CDR1 MNHEY, CDR2 SMNVEV (reference sequence). The CDR3 is 13 amino acids. CDR3 protein: CASSFRGQREQFF.

V is TRBV5-1 and J is TRBJ1-4. Germline values: CDR1 SGHRS, CDR2 YFSETQ. The CDR3 length is 14 residues. The CDR3 reads CASSLGRTNEKLFF.

The chain couples TRBV5-1 to TRBJ2-5; lacking DNA, the TRBD2 call made by TCRdb goes unchecked. This CDR3 has 14 residues. From germline, CDR1 is SGHRS and CDR2 YFSETQ. This chain's CDR3 is CASSGRGSSETQYF.

V is TRBV18 and J is TRBJ1-1. The CDR3 consists of 14 residues. Looked up from germline, CDR1 is KGHSH and CDR2 is LQKENI. CDR3 sequence: CASSPNLEDTEAFF.

The chain links TRBV12-3 or TRBV12-4 to TRBJ2-3; no DNA is available, so the TRBD1 call from TCRdb remains unchecked. The CDR3 is 15 residues long. The CDR3 here is CASSPGDRSTDTQYF.

The chain uses TRBV5-1 and TRBJ1-3; the TCRdb D gene call, TRBD1, has no DNA to confirm it. Germline values: CDR1 SGHRS, CDR2 YFSETQ. The CDR3 is 14 residues long. CDR3: CASSPGRRGDTIYF.

This chain uses TRBV20-1 with TRBJ1-4; the D gene TCRdb calls, TRBD1, cannot be checked with no DNA. The CDR3 covers 15 residues. Per germline, CDR1 DFQATT and CDR2 SNEGSKA (reference sequence). The chain's CDR3 is CSASRTGTGREKLFF.

V is TRBV15 and J is TRBJ1-5; the D call from TCRdb, TRBD1, cannot be confirmed without DNA. The CDR3 is made up of 16 amino acids. Germline-derived CDR1 and CDR2 are LNHNV and YYDKDF (reference sequence). The CDR3 is CATSRGFTGINQPQHF.

The V and J genes are TRBV9 and TRBJ2-1. The CDR3 is 12 amino acids. Per the germline V gene, CDR1 is SGDLS and CDR2 is YYNGEE. The CDR3 sequence is CASSVGVNEQFF.

The chain links TRBV6-1 to TRBJ1-5. CDR3 length equals 15 residues. From germline, CDR1 is MNHNS and CDR2 SASEGT. CDR3 sequence: CASSDKGWGNQPQHF.